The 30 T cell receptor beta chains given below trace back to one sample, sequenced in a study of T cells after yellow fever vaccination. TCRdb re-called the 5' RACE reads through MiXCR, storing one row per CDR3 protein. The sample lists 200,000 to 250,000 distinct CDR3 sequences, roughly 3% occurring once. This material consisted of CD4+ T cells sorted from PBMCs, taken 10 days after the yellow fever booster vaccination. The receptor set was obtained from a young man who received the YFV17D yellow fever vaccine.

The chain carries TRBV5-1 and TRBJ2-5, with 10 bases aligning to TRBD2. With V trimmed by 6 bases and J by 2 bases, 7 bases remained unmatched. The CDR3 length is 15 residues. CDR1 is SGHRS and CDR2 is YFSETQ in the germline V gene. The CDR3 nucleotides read TGCGCCAGCATCCCTAGCGGGGGTTCACAAGAGACCCAGTACTTC. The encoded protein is CASIPSGGSQETQYF. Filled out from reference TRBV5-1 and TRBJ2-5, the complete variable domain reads KAGVTQTPRYLIKTRGQQVTLSCSPISGHRSVSWYQQTPGQGLQFLFEYFSETQRNKGNFPGRFSGRQFSNSRSEMNVSTLELGDSALYLCASIPSGGSQETQYFGPGTRLLVL.

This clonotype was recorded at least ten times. For the CDR3, the DNA is TGTGCCAGCAGCCCGTGGACAGGGGGGGGGTTTCAGTACTTC. This sequence encodes CASSPWTGGGFQYF. The rearrangement uses TRBV7-2 and TRBJ2-4; 10 nucleotides line up with TRBD1. The junction had 9 bases not matched to a gene; V was cut back by 5 bases and J by 11 bases. The germline gives CDR1 SGHTA, CDR2 FQGNSA. The CDR3 runs to 14 residues.

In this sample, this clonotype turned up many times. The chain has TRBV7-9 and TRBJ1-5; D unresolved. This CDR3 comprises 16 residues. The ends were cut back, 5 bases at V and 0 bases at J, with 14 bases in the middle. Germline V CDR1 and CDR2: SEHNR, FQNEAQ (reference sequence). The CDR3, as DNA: TGTGCCAGCAGCCCGGGAGGAGTTGGTAGCAATCAGCCCCAGCATTTT. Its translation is CASSPGGVGSNQPQHF.

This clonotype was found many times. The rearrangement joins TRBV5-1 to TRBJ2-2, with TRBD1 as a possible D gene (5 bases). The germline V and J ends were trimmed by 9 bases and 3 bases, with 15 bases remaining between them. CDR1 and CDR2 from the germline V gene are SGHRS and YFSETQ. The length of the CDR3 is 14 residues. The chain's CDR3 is CATSGRADTGELFF. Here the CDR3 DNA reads TGCGCCACATCAGGCAGGGCGGACACCGGGGAGCTGTTTTTT.

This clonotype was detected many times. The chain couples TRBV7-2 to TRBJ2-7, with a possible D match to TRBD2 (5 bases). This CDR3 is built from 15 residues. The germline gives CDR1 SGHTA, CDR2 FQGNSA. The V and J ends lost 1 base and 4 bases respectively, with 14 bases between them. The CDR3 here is CASSLDSGTNYEQYF. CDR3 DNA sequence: TGTGCCAGCAGCTTAGACAGCGGCACGAATTACGAGCAGTACTTC.

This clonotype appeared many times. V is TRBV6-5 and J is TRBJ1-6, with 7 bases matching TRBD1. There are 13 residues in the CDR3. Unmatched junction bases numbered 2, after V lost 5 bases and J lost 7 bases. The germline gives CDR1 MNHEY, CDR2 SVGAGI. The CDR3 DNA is TGTGCCAGCAGTCGACAGGGAAATTCACCCCTCCACTTT. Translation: CASSRQGNSPLHF.

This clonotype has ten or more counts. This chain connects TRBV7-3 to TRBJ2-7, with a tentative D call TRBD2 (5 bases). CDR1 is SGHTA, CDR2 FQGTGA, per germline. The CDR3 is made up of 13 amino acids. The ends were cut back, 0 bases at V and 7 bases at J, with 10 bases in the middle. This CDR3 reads CASSLTRGREQYF. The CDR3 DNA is TGTGCCAGCAGCTTAACCCGAGGGCGAGAGCAGTACTTC.

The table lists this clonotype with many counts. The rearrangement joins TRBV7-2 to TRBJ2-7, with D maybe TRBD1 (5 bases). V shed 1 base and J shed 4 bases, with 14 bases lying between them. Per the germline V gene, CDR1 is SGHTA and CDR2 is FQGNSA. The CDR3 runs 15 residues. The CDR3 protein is CASSLGGSEVYEQYF. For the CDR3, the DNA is TGTGCCAGCAGCTTAGGGGGCAGCGAAGTTTACGAGCAGTACTTC.

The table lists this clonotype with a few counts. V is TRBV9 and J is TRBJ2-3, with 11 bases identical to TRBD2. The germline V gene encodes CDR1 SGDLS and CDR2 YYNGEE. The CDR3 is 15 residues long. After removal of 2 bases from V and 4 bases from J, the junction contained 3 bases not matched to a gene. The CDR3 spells CASSVLAGGPDTQYF. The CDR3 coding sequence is TGTGCCAGCAGCGTTCTAGCGGGGGGTCCAGATACGCAGTATTTT.

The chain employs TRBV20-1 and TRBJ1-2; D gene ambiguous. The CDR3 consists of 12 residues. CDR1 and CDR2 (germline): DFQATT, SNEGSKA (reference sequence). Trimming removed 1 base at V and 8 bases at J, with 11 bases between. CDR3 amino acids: CSARGQDLGYTF. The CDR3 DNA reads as TGCAGTGCTAGAGGTCAGGATTTAGGCTACACCTTC.

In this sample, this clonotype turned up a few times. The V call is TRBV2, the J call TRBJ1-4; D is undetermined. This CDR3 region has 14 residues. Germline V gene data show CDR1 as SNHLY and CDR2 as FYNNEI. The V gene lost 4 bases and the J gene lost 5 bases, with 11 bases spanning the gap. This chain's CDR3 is CASSVWRENEKLFF. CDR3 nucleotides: TGTGCCAGCAGTGTGTGGAGAGAAAATGAAAAACTGTTTTTT.

This CDR3 is CASSLEAYSYEQYF. The CDR3 coding sequence is TGTGCCAGCAGCTTAGAAGCCTATTCCTACGAGCAGTACTTC. This chain links TRBV7-2 with TRBJ2-7; D is unresolved. Germline V gene sequence: CDR1 SGHTA, CDR2 FQGNSA. The CDR3 loop spans 14 amino acids. Deletions cut 1 base from V and 1 base from J, with 8 bases between.

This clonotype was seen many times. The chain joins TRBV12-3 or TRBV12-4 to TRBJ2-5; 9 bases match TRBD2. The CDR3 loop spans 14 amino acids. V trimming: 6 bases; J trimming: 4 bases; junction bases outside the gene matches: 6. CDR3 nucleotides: TGTGCCAGCAGCCGGCGGGGGGGCGGAGAGACCCAGTACTTC. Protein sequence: CASSRRGGGETQYF.

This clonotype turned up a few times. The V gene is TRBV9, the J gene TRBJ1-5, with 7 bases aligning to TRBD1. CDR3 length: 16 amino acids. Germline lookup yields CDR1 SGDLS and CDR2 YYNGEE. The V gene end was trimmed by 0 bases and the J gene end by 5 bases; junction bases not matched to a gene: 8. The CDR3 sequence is CASSVEGQCLDQPQHF. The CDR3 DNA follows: TGTGCCAGCAGCGTAGAGGGACAGTGTCTCGATCAGCCCCAGCATTTT.

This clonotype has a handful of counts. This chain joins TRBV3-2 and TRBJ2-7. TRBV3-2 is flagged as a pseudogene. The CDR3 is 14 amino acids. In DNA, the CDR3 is TGTGCCAGCAGCCAAGTTTGGTACGGCGACGAGCAGTACGTC. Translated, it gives CASSQVWYGDEQYV.

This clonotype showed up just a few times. This CDR3 is CASSFVAGETQYF. CDR3 in DNA: TGTGCCAGCAGTTTTGTAGCGGGGGAGACCCAGTACTTC. This rearrangement joins TRBV12-3 or TRBV12-4 to TRBJ2-5; TRBD2 aligns across 8 bases. J was trimmed by 5 bases and V by 3 bases; bases with no gene match: 2. CDR3 length: 13 residues.

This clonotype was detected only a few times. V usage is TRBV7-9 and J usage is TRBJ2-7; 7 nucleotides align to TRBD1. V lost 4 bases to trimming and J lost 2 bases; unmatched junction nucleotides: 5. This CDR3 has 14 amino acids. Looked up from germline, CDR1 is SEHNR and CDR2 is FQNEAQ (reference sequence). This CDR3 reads CASSSGQATYEQYV. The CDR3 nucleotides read TGTGCCAGCAGCTCTGGACAGGCTACCTACGAGCAGTACGTC.

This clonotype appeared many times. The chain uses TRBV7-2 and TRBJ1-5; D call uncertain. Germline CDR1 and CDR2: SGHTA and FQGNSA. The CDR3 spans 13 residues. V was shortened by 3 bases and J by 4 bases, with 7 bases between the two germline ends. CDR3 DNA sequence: TGTGCCAGCAGCTTTCGTGGGAATCAGCCCCAGCATTTT. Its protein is CASSFRGNQPQHF.

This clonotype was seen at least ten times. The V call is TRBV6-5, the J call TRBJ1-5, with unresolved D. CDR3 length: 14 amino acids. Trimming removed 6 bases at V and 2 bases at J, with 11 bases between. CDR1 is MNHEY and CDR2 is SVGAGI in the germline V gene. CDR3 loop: CASSTLEGNQPQHF. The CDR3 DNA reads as TGTGCCAGCAGCACCCTCGAGGGCAATCAGCCCCAGCATTTT.

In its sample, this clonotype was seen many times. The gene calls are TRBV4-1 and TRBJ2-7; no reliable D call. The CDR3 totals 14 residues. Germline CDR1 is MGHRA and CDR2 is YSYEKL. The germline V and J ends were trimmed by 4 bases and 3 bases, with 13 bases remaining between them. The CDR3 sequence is CASSPFIGGYEQYV. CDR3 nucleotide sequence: TGCGCCAGCAGCCCCTTTATCGGCGGCTACGAGCAGTACGTC.

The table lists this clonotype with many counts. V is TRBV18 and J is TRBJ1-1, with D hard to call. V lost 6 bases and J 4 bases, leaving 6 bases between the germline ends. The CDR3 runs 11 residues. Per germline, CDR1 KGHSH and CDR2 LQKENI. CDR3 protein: CASSPGTEAFF. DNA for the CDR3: TGTGCCAGCTCCCCAGGCACTGAAGCTTTCTTT.

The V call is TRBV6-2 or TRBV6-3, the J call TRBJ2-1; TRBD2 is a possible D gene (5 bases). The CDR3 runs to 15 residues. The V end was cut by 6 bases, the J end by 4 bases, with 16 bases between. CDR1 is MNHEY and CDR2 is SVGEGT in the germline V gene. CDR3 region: CASSSALGSYNEQFF. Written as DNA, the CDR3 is TGTGCCAGCAGCTCGGCCCTGGGGAGTTACAATGAGCAGTTCTTC.

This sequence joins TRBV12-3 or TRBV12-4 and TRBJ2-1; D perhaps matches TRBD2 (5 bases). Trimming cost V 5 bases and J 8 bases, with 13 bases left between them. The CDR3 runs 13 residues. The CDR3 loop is CASSPPGIHEQFF. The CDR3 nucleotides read TGTGCCAGCAGTCCCCCGGGGATCCATGAGCAGTTCTTC.

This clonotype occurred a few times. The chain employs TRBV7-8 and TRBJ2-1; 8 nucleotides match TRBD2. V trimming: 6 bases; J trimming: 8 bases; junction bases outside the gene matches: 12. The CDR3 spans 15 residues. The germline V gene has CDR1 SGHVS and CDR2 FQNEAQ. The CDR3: CASSLGAGGSYEQFF. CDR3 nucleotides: TGTGCCAGCAGTCTTGGGGCGGGGGGCTCCTATGAGCAGTTCTTC.

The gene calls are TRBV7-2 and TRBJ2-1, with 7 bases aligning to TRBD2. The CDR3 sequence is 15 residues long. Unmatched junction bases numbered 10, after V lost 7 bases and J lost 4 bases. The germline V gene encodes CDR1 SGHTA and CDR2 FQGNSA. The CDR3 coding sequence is TGTGCCAGCACCAGCGGCGGGAGAACTTACAATGAGCAGTTCTTC. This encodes CASTSGGRTYNEQFF.

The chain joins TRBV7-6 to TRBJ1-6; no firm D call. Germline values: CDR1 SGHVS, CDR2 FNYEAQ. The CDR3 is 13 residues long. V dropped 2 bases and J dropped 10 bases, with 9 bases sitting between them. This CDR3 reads CASSLTEISPLHF. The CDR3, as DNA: TGTGCCAGCAGCTTAACGGAGATCTCACCCCTCCACTTT.

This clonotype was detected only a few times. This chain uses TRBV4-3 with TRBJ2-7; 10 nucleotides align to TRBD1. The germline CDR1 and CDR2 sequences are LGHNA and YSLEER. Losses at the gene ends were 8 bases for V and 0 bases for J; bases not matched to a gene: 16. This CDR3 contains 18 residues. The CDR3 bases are TGCGCCAGCCCCTCAGGCGGGGACAGGGGTCCCCTCTCCTACGAGCAGTACTTC. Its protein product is CASPSGGDRGPLSYEQYF.

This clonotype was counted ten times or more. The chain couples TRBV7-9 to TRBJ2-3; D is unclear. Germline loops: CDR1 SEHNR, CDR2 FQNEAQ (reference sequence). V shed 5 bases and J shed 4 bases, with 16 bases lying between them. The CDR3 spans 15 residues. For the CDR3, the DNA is TGTGCCAGCAGCCCAACGTCCCTGGGCGCAGATACGCAGTATTTT. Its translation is CASSPTSLGADTQYF.

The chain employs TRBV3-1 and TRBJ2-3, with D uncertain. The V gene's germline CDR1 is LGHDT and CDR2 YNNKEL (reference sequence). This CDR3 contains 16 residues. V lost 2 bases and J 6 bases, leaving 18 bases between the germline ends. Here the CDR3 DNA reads TGTGCCAGCAGCCAATTACTCCTTACGATGGGCGATACGCAGTATTTT. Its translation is CASSQLLLTMGDTQYF.

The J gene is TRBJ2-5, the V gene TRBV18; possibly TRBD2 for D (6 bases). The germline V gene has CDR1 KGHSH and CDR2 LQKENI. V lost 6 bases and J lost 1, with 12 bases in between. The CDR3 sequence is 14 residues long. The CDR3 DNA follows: TGTGCCAGCTCGGACCGGGGGATCCAAGAGACCCAGTACTTC. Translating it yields CASSDRGIQETQYF.